This TCR beta chain was identified during a study of T cell repertoires in cytomegalovirus infection (dated by TCRdb to between 2019 and 2020). For the wider study: Donor HLA type was relevant to the analysis, as public TCR beta signatures indicated carriage of CMV infection together with the matching HLA type. Beyond this particular receptor, the publication reports: In both this cohort and an independent 352-donor cohort, the cumulative frequency of public TCR beta family members distinguished carriers of CMV infection plus the relevant HLA type. The ex vivo response was dominated by HLA-C-restricted CMV-specific TCR beta clonotypes, which also provided the single most frequent clonotype in two of eight donors.

On this clonotype: This receptor's antigen is unknown. Base qualities are not recorded, but no much larger clone differs from it by a single base.

V lost 5 bases and J lost 6 bases, and the count of bases not matched to a germline gene is 13. As encoded in the germline V gene (reference sequence), CDR1 is SEHNR while CDR2 is FQNEAQ. The CDR3 numbers 16 residues from cysteine through phenylalanine. Only the CDR3 part of the read is kept: 48 bases, read in frame from the first base. The listed sequencing device is Illumina HiSeq 1500. TCRdb reanalyzed the raw reads on its own, using fastp at Q25 for trimming and MiXCR for clone calling, and kept in-frame beta chains. Each record represents a unique CDR3 protein, reported with the most common genes and DNA among its rows. Recorded for this sample are around 240,000 distinct CDR3 sequences; 22% of them occurred a single time. The ten largest clones take up approximately 18% of the sample.

This receptor was taken from a human donor in good health (CMV status not recorded). Some clones in this sample may be carry-over from other donors' samples. What was sequenced was CD8+ T cells from PBMCs. Recombination linked TRBV7-9 to TRBJ1-1; 9 middle bases align to TRBD1. The nucleotide sequence is given as TGTGCCAGCAGCGTCCTCCGGGACAGGGAAACCCCTGAAGCTTTCTTT. This yields the protein CASSVLRDRETPEAFF.